The 10 T cell receptor beta chains listed next were all sequenced from one sample in a study of T cells after yellow fever vaccination. MiXCR was run by TCRdb on the 5' RACE reads, yielding one entry per CDR3 protein. The sample holds under 550,000 distinct CDR3 sequences, 20% to 25% seen once. Source: PBMCs, taken roughly 23 days after the first yellow fever vaccination. Source of these receptors: a man between 18 and 29 years old who received the YFV17D yellow fever vaccine.

This clonotype was picked up a small number of times. The chain employs TRBV12-3 or TRBV12-4 and TRBJ1-2; D uncertain. V shed 3 bases and J shed 5 bases, with 7 bases lying between them. This CDR3 is built from 12 residues. The CDR3 DNA follows: TGTGCCAGCAGTTTGGGGTATTATGGCTACACCTTC. Translation: CASSLGYYGYTF.

The chain couples TRBV20-1 to TRBJ1-5; maybe TRBD1 (5 bases). Deletions cut 3 bases from V and 7 bases from J, with 13 bases between. Germline lookup yields CDR1 DFQATT and CDR2 SNEGSKA (reference sequence). This CDR3 has 13 amino acids. CDR3 coding DNA: TGCAGTGCTAGGGGGGTCGGGAGGCAGCCCCAGCATTTT. Translation gives CSARGVGRQPQHF.

The V and J genes are TRBV30 and TRBJ1-5; 9 bases agree with TRBD1. The V gene end was trimmed by 6 bases and the J gene end by 5 bases; junction bases not matched to a gene: 8. The CDR3 totals 14 residues. In germline, CDR1 is GTSNPN, CDR2 SVGIG (reference sequence). For the CDR3, the DNA is TGTGCCTGCTCAACAGGGGGCGCGGATCAGCCCCAGCATTTT. It yields the protein CACSTGGADQPQHF.

There are many counts of this clonotype. The chain employs TRBV4-1 and TRBJ2-7, with 10 bases identical to TRBD1. The CDR3 contains 14 residues. V lost 4 bases and J lost 8; bases outside the gene matches: 8. From germline, CDR1 is MGHRA and CDR2 YSYEKL. CDR3 amino acids: CASSRGQGILKQYF. The DNA of the CDR3 is TGCGCCAGCAGCCGGGGACAGGGGATTCTGAAGCAGTACTTC.

The chain combines TRBV6-1 with TRBJ2-2; D remains ambiguous. Germline assignment: CDR1 MNHNS and CDR2 SASEGT. This CDR3 spans 14 amino acids. V gave up 7 bases and J gave up 6 bases, with 15 bases separating them. The CDR3 spells CASTYLWWPGELFF. The CDR3 DNA sequence: TGTGCCAGCACCTACCTGTGGTGGCCCGGGGAGCTGTTTTTT.

The chain is built from TRBV12-3 or TRBV12-4 and TRBJ2-5; the D is unclear. V lost 3 bases, J lost 5 bases, and 13 bases lay in between. The CDR3 length is 14 residues. CDR3 loop: CASSFSRRVETQYF. The DNA of the CDR3 is TGTGCCAGCAGTTTTTCTAGAAGGGTTGAGACCCAGTACTTC.

This chain links TRBV5-6 with TRBJ1-5; unclear D gene. Germline V gene sequence: CDR1 SGHDT, CDR2 YYEEEE. Trimming removed 4 bases from V and 10 bases from J, with 12 bases in between. CDR3 size: 12 residues. The CDR3 DNA reads TGTGCCAGCAGCGACGGCCCAGGCCCCCAGCATTTT. Its protein product is CASSDGPGPQHF.

This clonotype occurred a few times. The gene calls are TRBV2 and TRBJ2-5; 8 positions match TRBD2. Germline V gene data show CDR1 as SNHLY and CDR2 as FYNNEI. The CDR3 spans 15 residues. V lost 6 bases to trimming and J lost 3 bases; unmatched junction nucleotides: 9. The DNA of the CDR3 is TGTGCCAGCAGCTCTGACACAGCGGGGGAAGAGACCCAGTACTTC. Translation: CASSSDTAGEETQYF.

This rearrangement joins TRBV7-2 to TRBJ2-2; TRBD2 aligns across 11 bases. CDR1 is SGHTA, CDR2 FQGNSA, per germline. V lost 6 bases to trimming and J lost 4 bases; unmatched junction nucleotides: 1. This CDR3 region has 14 residues. CDR3 sequence: CASRLAGGTGELFF. The CDR3 DNA reads as TGTGCCAGCAGGCTAGCGGGAGGCACCGGGGAGCTGTTTTTT.

The rearrangement joins TRBV5-6 to TRBJ1-5, with 7 bases matching TRBD1. The germline gives CDR1 SGHDT, CDR2 YYEEEE. The CDR3 is made up of 16 amino acids. The V gene end was trimmed by 0 bases and the J gene end by 0 bases; junction bases not matched to a gene: 3. The CDR3 spells CASSLAGQSSNQPQHF. In nucleotides, the CDR3 is TGTGCCAGCAGCTTGGCGGGACAGTCTAGCAATCAGCCCCAGCATTTT. The entire variable domain, with the rest obtained from reference TRBV5-6 and TRBJ1-5, is as follows: DAGVTQSPTHLIKTRGQQVTLRCSPKSGHDTVSWYQQALGQGPQFIFQYYEEEERQRGNFPDRFSGHQFPNYSSELNVNALLLGDSALYLCASSLAGQSSNQPQHFGDGTRLSIL.